This T cell receptor (beta chain) was captured by sequencing in a study of PD-L1 blockade in urothelial cancer (dated by TCRdb to the late 2010s). About the investigation overall: Every patient began therapy in the mid-2010s and was given atezolizumab 1,200 mg intravenously every 3 weeks. Durable clinical benefit meant progression-free survival longer than 6 months, and TCR features were also tested against progression-free and overall survival. About nine tenths of the roughly 29 patients were males with bladder-origin urothelial cancer, and about 60% of the roughly 30 reported a prior smoking history. Approximately 30 patients had pretreatment blood TCR-seq, some 25 had at least one posttreatment blood collection, and some 25 had tumor TCR-seq. Whole exome sequencing and RNA sequencing of pretreatment tumors were performed alongside TCR sequencing in the same patients. A median of around 150,000 T cells and 65,000 to 90,000 unique TCRs was obtained from blood samples, and a median clonality of approximately 0.08 was observed. The study was an exploratory multi-omic analysis of somatic, immune and clinical correlates of response to PD-L1 blockade with atezolizumab in urothelial cancer. Pretreatment tumor samples and matched peripheral blood, collected serially before and after atezolizumab treatment, underwent TCR sequencing. Blood samples were analyzed at 3 weeks after treatment start (second dose) and at 6 weeks after treatment start. Durable clinical benefit was achieved by nine patients but not by the remaining 20. Patients had an ECOG performance status of 0 or 1 and had received between 0 and 3 prior chemotherapy regimens. The full study reports these points: Because the sample size was small (n ≈ 28) and many of the analyses were exploratory, the results are meant to be hypothesis-generating. A pretreatment peripheral blood TCR clonality below the median was linked to improved progression-free and overall survival. Greater expansion of tumor-associated TCR clones in peripheral blood 3 weeks after the start of treatment was observed in patients with durable benefit (n of about 24, p = 0.022).

The sample's time point, from its label and the paper: peripheral blood 6 weeks after treatment start. A total of some 30 patients with locally advanced or metastatic urothelial carcinoma, treated at Memorial Sloan Kettering on a trial protocol, made up the cohort. Peripheral blood mononuclear cells were collected pretreatment and during treatment, with between 1 and 8 total time points per patient. The Qiagen DNeasy Blood extraction kit was used to purify genomic DNA from total PBMCs and from tumor samples. PBMCs were collected pretreatment and during treatment and were isolated and stored as previously described. Counted from cysteine to phenylalanine, this CDR3 has 13 amino acids. The kept DNA is CDR3 alone, 39 bases in frame from the first base. V is pared back by 2 bases and J by 5 bases, with 10 bases lying between the germline termini. CDR1 and CDR2, looked up from the germline V gene (reference sequence), are SGHNT and YYREEE.

Synthetic TCR analog templates were spiked into each PCR to estimate absolute template abundance from read counts. TCRbeta CDR3 regions were amplified from genomic DNA with bias-controlled V and J gene primers using the immunoSEQ assay. Sequencing of rearranged TCRbeta segments was performed at approximately 20X coverage. The study's own analysis went as follows. Sequencing errors were corrected by clustering, and CDR3s were annotated against IMGT so that V, D and J genes could be assigned. Downstream analyses used only productive TCRbeta rearrangements, leaving out any out-of-frame or stop-codon sequences. To compute clonality, Shannon entropy was normalized by the log of the number of unique productive sequences and then subtracted from one. Clones differing between time points or between blood and tumor were identified using Fisher's exact test with Benjamini-Hochberg correction, with an adjusted p below 0.01 applied as the threshold. TCRdb carries this immuneACCESS record with in-frame sequences only. Its versions omit some clonotypes, under half of them owing to an unresolved V gene in the studies checked, with the rest unexplained. V, J and clone size are taken as reported in that table, and D and trimming were inferred from the DNA itself. The sample yields 90,000 to 130,000 clones; roughly 90% were counted once. 3% to 4.5% of the sample lies in the top ten.

A note on this clone: Its antigen is not yet known. It has no much larger one-base neighbor in the sample; base qualities were not kept.

The sequence was obtained from a man aged 55 to 70 with urothelial cancer. The sequencing here drew on PBMCs, taken around atezolizumab (anti-PD-L1) treatment. The chain links TRBV5-4 with TRBJ1-2; there is no confident call for the D gene. The nucleotide sequence is TGTGCCAGCAGCTTTACGTCGGGGTATGGCTACACCTTC. It specifies CASSFTSGYGYTF.